A selection of T cell receptor beta chains follows, all from one sample in a study of blood T cells in healthy people across ages. TCRdb analysed the 5' RACE reads with MiXCR anew, one entry per CDR3 protein. This table has some 560,000 distinct CDR3 sequences, about 28% appearing once. The sample was also linked to a second study, of T cells of mothers and their children.

The sequenced sample consisted of blood. These receptors originate from a boy aged 2 to 9 in good health. CDR3s include the opening cysteine and the closing phenylalanine or tryptophan. The order of the fields is D gene, J gene, clone size, V gene, CDR3 protein, CDR3 DNA. D genes are given only for firm matches. A row's size may be missing; if present it is once, few, many or a size class.

. TRBJ2-7 . TRBV27 CASSLAGVGAYEQYF TGTGCCAGCAGTTTGGCTGGGGTAGGGGCCTACGAGCAGTACTTC
TRBD2 TRBJ2-4 . TRBV29-1 CSGGTSGKNIQYF TGCAGCGGAGGGACTAGCGGTAAAAACATTCAGTACTTC
. TRBJ1-4 few TRBV20-1 CSARDHNFRSGEKLFF TGCAGTGCTAGAGATCATAATTTCAGGTCCGGTGAAAAACTGTTTTTT
. TRBJ1-6 . TRBV3-1 CASSQDRRLWGSIGGSPLHF TGTGCCAGCAGCCAAGATAGGAGGCTGTGGGGCTCGATAGGAGGTTCACCCCTCCACTTT
TRBD2 TRBJ2-1 few TRBV7-2 CASSPSGLGIYNEQFF TGTGCCAGCAGCCCGAGCGGACTAGGCATCTACAATGAGCAGTTCTTC
TRBD2 TRBJ2-1 . TRBV30 CAWSAIAGLSYNEQFF TGTGCCTGGAGTGCCATAGCGGGGCTCTCCTACAATGAGCAGTTCTTC
TRBD1 TRBJ1-2 . TRBV20-1 CSAPAGTGKNYGYTF TGCAGTGCCCCAGCCGGGACAGGGAAAAACTATGGCTACACCTTC
. TRBJ2-3 . TRBV6-6 CASSYRRTSTDTQYF TGTGCCAGCAGTTACCGGCGGACCAGCACAGATACGCAGTATTTT
. TRBJ2-7 few TRBV30 CAWSTSVEQYF TGTGCCTGGAGTACCTCGGTCGAGCAGTACTTC
. TRBJ1-3 . TRBV5-1 CASSYSGTSGNTIYF TGCGCCAGCAGCTACTCCGGGACGTCTGGAAACACCATATATTTT
TRBD2 TRBJ2-1 few TRBV3-1 CASSPSGGGYNEQFF TGTGCCAGCAGCCCTAGCGGGGGGGGTTACAATGAGCAGTTCTTC
. TRBJ2-4 . TRBV30 CAWSTPPTGSKNIQYF TGTGCCTGGAGTACACCTCCGACAGGCTCGAAAAACATTCAGTACTTC
. TRBJ1-1 . TRBV3-1 CASSQPTGTMNTEAFF TGTGCCAGCAGCCAACCGACCGGGACAATGAACACTGAAGCTTTCTTT
. TRBJ2-5 . TRBV20-1 CSANGRLKTQYF TGCAGTGCCAATGGTCGGTTGAAGACCCAGTACTTC
. TRBJ2-5 . TRBV12-3/TRBV12-4 CASSRGIQETQYF TGTGCCAGCAGCAGGGGAATCCAAGAGACCCAGTACTTC
. TRBJ2-5 . TRBV14 CATGLGETQYF TGTGCCACCGGGTTGGGAGAGACCCAGTACTTC
. TRBJ2-1 . TRBV19 CASSIGGVNEQFF TGTGCCAGTAGTATCGGCGGGGTAAATGAGCAGTTCTTC
TRBD1 TRBJ2-5 . TRBV7-9 CASSWSTGTQETQYF TGTGCCAGCAGCTGGTCGACAGGGACCCAAGAGACCCAGTACTTC
TRBD2 TRBJ2-3 many TRBV29-1 CSFILSGGSTDTQYF TGCAGCTTTATTCTTAGCGGGGGTAGCACAGATACGCAGTATTTT
TRBD1 TRBJ2-7 many TRBV12-3/TRBV12-4 CASSEDRGGSYEQYF TGTGCCAGCAGTGAGGACAGGGGGGGTTCCTACGAGCAGTACTTC
TRBD2 TRBJ2-7 few TRBV6-5 CASSPGLAGNYEQYF TGTGCCAGCAGCCCTGGACTAGCGGGAAACTACGAGCAGTACTTC
. TRBJ2-5 few TRBV10-3 CAISHSDSQETQYF TGTGCCATCAGCCATTCCGACAGCCAAGAGACCCAGTACTTC
. TRBJ2-1 . TRBV7-9 CASSWDPYNEQFF TGTGCCAGCAGCTGGGACCCCTACAATGAGCAGTTCTTC
. TRBJ1-1 . TRBV4-1 CASSQSNRALSTEAFF TGCGCCAGCAGCCAAAGCAACCGGGCCTTGAGCACTGAAGCTTTCTTT
TRBD1 TRBJ1-1 few TRBV3-1 CASSQEGERGREAEAFF TGTGCCAGCAGCCAAGAGGGTGAGAGGGGGCGAGAGGCTGAAGCTTTCTTT
TRBD1 TRBJ1-5 . TRBV24-1 CATSDFPGTGNPYSNQPQHF TGTGCCACCAGTGATTTCCCCGGGACAGGGAACCCTTATAGCAATCAGCCCCAGCATTTT
. TRBJ2-7 many TRBV13 CASSLGQYEQYF TGTGCCAGCAGCTTAGGACAGTACGAGCAGTACTTC
. TRBJ2-2 few TRBV11-2 CASTFGATGELFF TGTGCCAGCACCTTCGGGGCGACCGGGGAGCTGTTTTTT
. TRBJ2-7 . TRBV30 CAWSARVLSYEQYF TGTGCCTGGAGTGCGCGGGTCCTAAGCTACGAGCAGTACTTC
. TRBJ2-1 . TRBV6-4 CASSDSYGTSYNEQFF TGTGCCAGCAGTGACTCTTACGGGACCTCCTACAATGAGCAGTTCTTC
TRBD1 TRBJ1-2 few TRBV27 CASSFQRTGGFDGYTF TGTGCCAGCAGTTTCCAACGGACAGGGGGCTTCGATGGCTACACCTTC
. TRBJ1-2 . TRBV29-1 CSVAQAGYGYTF TGCAGCGTTGCGCAGGCTGGCTATGGCTACACCTTC
. TRBJ2-2 . TRBV7-2 CASSFLGPRGFGGELFF TGTGCCAGCAGCTTCCTGGGTCCCCGGGGTTTCGGCGGGGAGCTGTTTTTT
TRBD2 TRBJ2-7 few TRBV6-2/TRBV6-3 CASIIAGRSTYEQYF TGTGCCAGCATTATAGCGGGGAGATCAACCTACGAGCAGTACTTC
TRBD1 TRBJ1-2 . TRBV25-1 CASGGQGPYGYTF TGTGCCAGCGGAGGACAGGGGCCTTATGGCTACACCTTC
. TRBJ2-3 many TRBV20-1 CSARPAPKPADTQYF TGCAGTGCTAGACCGGCGCCCAAGCCGGCGGATACGCAGTATTTT
. TRBJ2-1 . TRBV18 CASSRVDYNEQFF TGTGCCAGCTCACGGGTAGACTACAATGAGCAGTTCTTC
. TRBJ2-3 . TRBV7-8 CASSVGPNTDTQYF TGTGCCAGCAGCGTAGGACCCAACACAGATACGCAGTATTTT
. TRBJ2-7 . TRBV4-1 CASSQDRESYEQYF TGCGCCAGCAGCCAAGATCGGGAGAGCTACGAGCAGTACTTC
. TRBJ1-4 few TRBV2 CASKVGRNNEKLFF TGTGCCAGCAAGGTGGGCAGAAACAATGAAAAACTGTTTTTT
TRBD1 TRBJ1-2 . TRBV12-3/TRBV12-4 CASSPTGGGKYGYTF TGTGCCAGCAGTCCCACAGGGGGGGGGAAGTATGGCTACACCTTC
TRBD1 TRBJ1-4 few TRBV20-1 CSARKGGNEKLFF TGCAGTGCTAGGAAAGGGGGCAATGAAAAACTGTTTTTT
TRBD1 TRBJ1-2 . TRBV12-5 CASGLVQFRGDREGGYTF TGTGCTAGTGGTTTGGTACAGTTTCGGGGGGACAGGGAAGGAGGCTACACCTTC
TRBD2 TRBJ2-7 few TRBV6-6 CASSLRRLAETYEQYF TGTGCCAGCAGCCTGAGAAGACTAGCGGAGACCTACGAGCAGTACTTC
. TRBJ2-5 many TRBV20-1 CSGQIQETQYF TGCAGTGGACAGATACAAGAGACCCAGTACTTC
TRBD2 TRBJ2-5 . TRBV3-1 CASSQEGRGTSGDQETQYF TGTGCCAGCAGCCAAGAAGGAAGGGGAACTAGCGGGGACCAAGAGACCCAGTACTTC
TRBD2 TRBJ2-5 . TRBV6-5 CASSQSGGDQETQYF TGTGCCAGCAGTCAAAGTGGGGGGGACCAAGAGACCCAGTACTTC
. TRBJ2-7 few TRBV21-1 CASSGRDRGNEQYF TGTGCCAGCAGCGGACGGGACAGGGGTAACGAGCAGTACTTC
. TRBJ2-5 . TRBV9 CASSHQPGEPDAETQYF TGTGCCAGCAGCCACCAACCTGGGGAGCCAGACGCGGAGACCCAGTACTTC
. TRBJ2-1 few TRBV27 CASSLRVRSEQFF TGTGCCAGCAGTCTGCGGGTTCGAAGTGAGCAGTTCTTC